The rows below give T cell receptor beta chains drawn from one sample of a study of cytomegalovirus exposure and HLA in healthy donors. Generated by immunoSEQ multiplex PCR, the TCRdb table keeps only in-frame clones and is missing some. The repertoire consists of 150,000 to 200,000 clones, with 70% to 80% occurring once and the leading ten covering less than 4.5%. The specimen was PBMCs. These receptors all come from a young man in good health and CMV-seropositive. The CDR3 runs from the conserved cysteine through the conserved F or W. D genes are given only for firm matches. Clone size is given for some rows only: seen once, a few or many times, or a class if the clone is expanded.

TRBD1	.	TRBV30	TRBJ2-7	CACRDRGYEQYF	TGTGCCTGCCGGGACAGGGGATACGAGCAGTACTTC
TRBD1	few	TRBV5-1	TRBJ1-1	CASSPDRAGGTEAFF	TGCGCCAGCAGCCCGGACAGGGCGGGCGGCACTGAAGCTTTCTTT
.	.	TRBV7-3	TRBJ2-7	CASRRDGDSYEQYF	TGTGCCAGCAGGCGGGACGGCGACTCCTACGAGCAGTACTTC
.	once	TRBV18	TRBJ2-1	CASSPPSTGGYNEQFF	TGTGCCAGCTCACCACCCTCGACGGGCGGGTACAATGAGCAGTTCTTC
TRBD1	.	TRBV2	TRBJ2-7	CASSGLGQGVLGYYEQYF	TGTGCCAGCAGTGGGTTGGGACAGGGCGTTCTCGGATACTACGAGCAGTACTTC
.	.	TRBV4-1	TRBJ2-3	CASSPNGAGLDTQYF	TGCGCCAGCAGCCCTAATGGGGCCGGGCTGGATACGCAGTATTTT
.	few	TRBV2	TRBJ2-5	CASTAPTGQETQYF	TGTGCCAGCACCGCACCTACAGGACAAGAGACCCAGTACTTC
TRBD1	.	TRBV5-1	TRBJ1-2	CASSLYRGGGYTF	TGCGCCAGCAGCCTCTACAGGGGCGGTGGCTACACCTTC
.	few	TRBV5-1	TRBJ2-1	CASSLARVNSYNEQFF	TGCGCCAGCAGCTTGGCCCGGGTCAACTCCTACAATGAGCAGTTCTTC
TRBD2	.	TRBV6-5	TRBJ2-7	CASSPSGSAYEQYF	TGTGCCAGCAGTCCTAGCGGGAGTGCCTACGAGCAGTACTTC
.	.	TRBV9	TRBJ2-2	CASSVEQVSGELFF	TGTGCCAGCAGCGTAGAACAGGTTAGCGGGGAGCTGTTTTTT
.	.	TRBV21-1	TRBJ1-5	CATLESGSGNQPQHF	TGTGCCACCCTGGAGTCGGGGAGTGGCAATCAGCCCCAGCATTTT
TRBD1	.	TRBV16	TRBJ1-6	CASSSSGGWDNSPLHF	TGTGCCAGCAGCTCCTCAGGGGGCTGGGATAATTCACCCCTCCACTTT
TRBD2	.	TRBV11-2	TRBJ2-7	CASSLGGTSSYEQYF	TGTGCCAGCAGCTTAGGAGGGACTAGCTCCTACGAGCAGTACTTC
TRBD1	.	TRBV29-1	TRBJ1-1	CSVDRGQGRTEAFF	TGCAGCGTTGACCGCGGACAGGGCCGAACTGAAGCTTTCTTT
TRBD1	.	TRBV6-1	TRBJ1-6	CASSGRDREGFSPLHF	TGTGCCAGCAGTGGCCGGGACAGGGAAGGGTTTTCACCCCTCCACTTT
TRBD1	once	TRBV5-6	TRBJ2-7	CASSLKGAKDEQYF	TGTGCCAGCAGCTTGAAGGGGGCCAAGGACGAGCAGTACTTC
TRBD2	.	TRBV7-3	TRBJ2-1	CASSSPGLAGALSYNEQFF	TGTGCCAGCAGCTCACCGGGACTAGCGGGGGCCTTATCCTACAATGAGCAGTTCTTC
.	.	TRBV7-2	TRBJ2-7	CASSLTAGSHYEQYF	TGTGCCAGCAGCTTAACTGCAGGGTCGCACTACGAGCAGTACTTC
TRBD1	.	TRBV9	TRBJ1-2	CASSENHRGNYGYTF	TGTGCCAGCAGCGAAAACCACAGGGGAAACTATGGCTACACCTTC
.	.	TRBV27	TRBJ2-1	CASSVTGSYNEQFF	TGTGCCAGCAGTGTGACAGGATCCTACAATGAGCAGTTCTTC
.	.	TRBV27	TRBJ2-7	CASSPTGLSYEQYF	TGTGCCAGCAGTCCCACGGGACTCTCCTACGAGCAGTACTTC
.	.	TRBV6-5	TRBJ1-4	CASSYSPASEKLFF	TGTGCCAGCAGTTACTCCCCCGCTAGTGAAAAACTGTTTTTT
TRBD2	.	TRBV7-9	TRBJ2-1	CASSFFRTSGGSNEQFF	TGTGCCAGCAGCTTCTTCCGGACTAGCGGGGGGTCGAATGAGCAGTTCTTC